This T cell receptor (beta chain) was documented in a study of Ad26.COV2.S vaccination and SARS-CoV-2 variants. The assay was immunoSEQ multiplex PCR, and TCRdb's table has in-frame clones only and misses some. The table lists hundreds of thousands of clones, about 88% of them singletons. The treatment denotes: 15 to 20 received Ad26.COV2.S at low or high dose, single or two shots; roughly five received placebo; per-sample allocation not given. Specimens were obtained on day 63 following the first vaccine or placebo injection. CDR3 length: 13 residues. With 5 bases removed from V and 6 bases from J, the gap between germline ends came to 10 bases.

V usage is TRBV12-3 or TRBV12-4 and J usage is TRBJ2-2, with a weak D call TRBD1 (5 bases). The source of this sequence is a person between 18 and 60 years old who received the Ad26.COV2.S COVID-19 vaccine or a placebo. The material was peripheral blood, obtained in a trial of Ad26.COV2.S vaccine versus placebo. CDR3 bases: TGTGCCAGCAGTCTCAGGGTATCCGGGGAGCTGTTTTTT. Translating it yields CASSLRVSGELFF.